A selection of T cell receptor beta chains follows, all from one sample in a study of PD-1 blockade in classical Hodgkin lymphoma. Only in-frame clones appear in the TCRdb table, and some are missing; sequencing was by immunoSEQ multiplex PCR. The repertoire includes around 60,000 clones, about 85% of them detected once, and more than 8% sits in the top ten. Sequenced material: peripheral blood mononuclear cells (PBMCs), taken before the fourth cycle of nivolumab. These receptors were obtained from a human donor with classical Hodgkin lymphoma. CDR3s include the opening cysteine and the closing phenylalanine or tryptophan. Fields, in order: clone size, J gene, V gene, D gene, CDR3 DNA, CDR3 protein. A D gene is named only where the DNA matches it firmly. Not every row has a clone size; where given, it reads once, few, many or a size class.

NA,TRBJ2-7,TRBV5-1,NA,TGCGCCAGCAGCTTGGCACAGGGCTACGAGCAGTACTTC,CASSLAQGYEQYF
NA,TRBJ2-5,TRBV6-5,NA,TGTGTAACACAGGGTACACCGGCGGAGACCCAGTACTTC,CVTQGTPAETQYF
once,TRBJ2-3,TRBV28,TRBD2,TGTGCCAGCAGTTTGAAGCGGGGGGCCCAGACAGATACGCAGTATTTT,CASSLKRGAQTDTQYF
once,TRBJ2-7,TRBV5-1,TRBD1,TGCGCCAGCAGCTTGGGTTCAGGGGGCTACGAGCAGTACTTC,CASSLGSGGYEQYF
NA,TRBJ1-5,TRBV5-1,NA,TGCGCCAGCAGCTTGGACGGCAATCAGCCCCAGCATTTT,CASSLDGNQPQHF
medium-sized,TRBJ1-3,TRBV15,TRBD1,TGTGCCACCAGCGACAGGGGTCGCTCTGGAAACACCATATATTTT,CATSDRGRSGNTIYF
NA,TRBJ2-2,TRBV5-1,NA,TGCGCCAGCAGCTTAGACAGGAAGGGCACCGGGGAGCTGTTTTTT,CASSLDRKGTGELFF
NA,TRBJ2-4,TRBV6-1,NA,TGTGCCACCCAGGGAATGCTTCTTCAAAACATTCAGTACTTC,CATQGMLLQNIQYF
once,TRBJ2-1,TRBV5-1,NA,TGCGCCAGCAGCTTGGTCCCCGCAGGGGGGGCGCATGAGCAGTTCTTC,CASSLVPAGGAHEQFF
once,TRBJ1-3,TRBV6-1,TRBD1,TGTGCCAGCAGGGCAGACAGGGGGCTTGGAAACACCATATATTTT,CASRADRGLGNTIYF
NA,TRBJ2-7,TRBV2,NA,TGTGCCAGCATGCCAGGGCTCGAGCAGTACTTC,CASMPGLEQYF
NA,TRBJ1-4,TRBV4-1,NA,TGCGCCAGCAGCCAAGTGGAGACAACTAATGAAAAACTGTTTTTT,CASSQVETTNEKLFF
once,TRBJ2-5,TRBV6-5,NA,TGTGCCAGCAGTTCAGTCGGGTTGGGGCAAGAGACCCAGTACTTC,CASSSVGLGQETQYF
NA,TRBJ1-2,TRBV27,NA,TGTGCCAGCAGTTTATCGAATCAGGGTATCTATGGCTACACCTTC,CASSLSNQGIYGYTF
NA,TRBJ1-5,TRBV6-6,NA,TGTGCCAGCAGGGGAGAGAATCAGCCCCAGCATTTT,CASRGENQPQHF
NA,TRBJ1-4,TRBV6-1,TRBD1,TGTGCCAGCAGGTTGGACAGGGGGAATGAAAAACTGTTTTTT,CASRLDRGNEKLFF
NA,TRBJ2-5,TRBV27,TRBD1,TGTGCCAGCAGTCAAGGGACAGGGGGCTTTCTAGAGACCCAGTACTTC,CASSQGTGGFLETQYF
NA,TRBJ1-2,TRBV5-5,TRBD1,TGTGCCAGCAGCTTGGGGATCATTAGGGGACAGGGAAGACGGGGCTACACCTTC,CASSLGIIRGQGRRGYTF
NA,TRBJ2-2,TRBV7-9,NA,TGTGCCAGCAGGGTGAACACCGGGGAGCTGTTTTTT,CASRVNTGELFF
NA,TRBJ2-3,TRBV5-1,TRBD2,TGCGCCAGCAGCTTGTTTAGCGGGACCACAGATACGCAGTATTTT,CASSLFSGTTDTQYF
NA,TRBJ1-1,TRBV19,NA,TGTGCCAGTAGTATCCTTCCGGGAGGGGGAAACACTGAAGCTTTCTTT,CASSILPGGGNTEAFF
NA,TRBJ2-5,TRBV5-1,TRBD1,TGCGCCAGCAGCTCTGTACCGGGACAGCAAGAGACCCAGTACTTC,CASSSVPGQQETQYF
NA,TRBJ2-7,TRBV6-6,NA,TGTGCCAGCAGTCCCGTAGGTTCCGGCTACGAGCAGTACTTC,CASSPVGSGYEQYF